The TCR beta chain described here comes from a study of T-cell reconstitution after alpha-beta-depleted transplantation in children. This clonotype was observed many times. Trimming took 5 bases from V and 9 from J; bases not matched to a gene: 9. This CDR3 has 14 residues. In germline, CDR1 is DFQATT, CDR2 SNEGSKA (reference sequence). Unique molecular identifiers were built into the TCRbeta library. TCRdb analysed the PCR reads with MiXCR anew, one entry per CDR3 protein. The profile shows around 240,000 distinct CDR3 sequences, about 9.6% of them singletons. The starting material was PBMCs from the stem cell graft donor, obtained from the stem cell graft. The V gene is TRBV20-1, the J gene TRBJ2-1; the match to TRBD2 covers 11 bases. The receptor was derived from a human donor who donated a stem cell graft to a child with SCID. The CDR3 nucleotides are TGCAGTGCTTCAACCACTAGCGGGGGCGGTGAGCAGTTCTTC. Its translation: CSASTTSGGGEQFF.